This T cell receptor beta chain was identified in a study of control samples from healthy donors and cancer patients. Repertoires were generated with immunoSEQ multiplex PCR, while TCRdb's copy carries only in-frame clones and drops some. Here the sample spans approximately 170,000 clones, almost 90% being singletons. V lost 3 bases and J lost 3, with 15 bases in between. This CDR3 is 15 amino acids long. The germline CDR1 and CDR2 sequences are LNHNV and YYDKDF (reference sequence). Specimen: blood. This TCR was sampled from a woman between 45 and 65 years old in good health. This chain connects TRBV15 to TRBJ2-7; tentatively, D is TRBD1 (6 bases). CDR3 in amino acids: CATSRGHPPDYEQYF. The CDR3 DNA reads as TGTGCCACCAGCAGGGGACATCCACCGGACTACGAGCAGTACTTC.